One and the same sample provided the 21 T cell receptor beta chains below, sequenced in a study of PD-1 blockade in classical Hodgkin lymphoma. Time point of the sample: cycle 4 day 1 (C4D1), after 6 weeks of nivolumab. Relapse after autologous stem cell transplantation occurred in every patient, and brentuximab vedotin exposure varied. Magnetic negative selection of thawed PBMCs was the method by which CD4+ T cells were purified. Assay used: immunoSEQ multiplex PCR; TCRdb lists only in-frame clones, some missing. In the table there are around 30,000 clones, roughly nine tenths of which are singletons. The sequencing used CD4+ T cells from blood, collected before the fourth cycle of nivolumab. All receptors come from a human donor with classical Hodgkin lymphoma.

V and J are TRBV5-1 and TRBJ1-2; D is ambiguous. V dropped 0 bases and J dropped 3 bases, with 6 bases sitting between them. CDR3 size: 13 residues. Germline CDR1 and CDR2: SGHRS and YFSETQ. CDR3 in DNA: TGCGCCAGCAGCTTGGAAGCGGACTATGGCTACACCTTC. This gives the protein CASSLEADYGYTF.

The chain joins TRBV27 to TRBJ2-1, with D perhaps matching TRBD2 (5 bases). Germline loops: CDR1 MNHEY, CDR2 SMNVEV (reference sequence). V was cut by 0 bases and J by 3 bases, with 15 bases left in between. The CDR3 extends over 17 amino acids. The CDR3 loop reads CASSLSRLAGIYNEQFF. CDR3 bases: TGTGCCAGCAGTTTATCGCGTCTAGCTGGCATCTACAATGAGCAGTTCTTC.

This chain connects TRBV27 to TRBJ2-6, with D unresolved. With 5 bases removed from V and 3 bases from J, the gap between germline ends came to 11 bases. The V gene's germline CDR1 is MNHEY and CDR2 SMNVEV (reference sequence). The CDR3 covers 15 residues. CDR3 in amino acids: CASSPWRIGANVLTF. The CDR3 DNA follows: TGTGCCAGCAGTCCCTGGCGGATTGGGGCCAACGTCCTGACTTTC.

This chain links TRBV7-9 with TRBJ2-3; TRBD2 aligns across 10 bases. CDR1 is SEHNR and CDR2 is FQNEAQ in the germline V gene (reference sequence). There are 17 residues in the CDR3. V gave up 1 base and J gave up 2 bases; unmatched junction bases: 6. CDR3 protein: CASSLGTGLASTDTQYF. Here the CDR3 DNA reads TGTGCCAGCAGCTTAGGGACGGGACTAGCGTCCACAGATACGCAGTATTTT.

The chain carries TRBV10-1 and TRBJ2-1, with a tentative D call TRBD2 (6 bases). CDR1 and CDR2 from the germline V gene are WNHNN and SYGVQD (reference sequence). CDR3 length equals 16 residues. Trimming left V 6 bases short and J 8 bases short, with 23 bases between. The CDR3 is CASSTHPGRVLDEQFF. DNA for the CDR3: TGCGCCAGCAGCACCCATCCCGGGAGAGTGTTGGATGAGCAGTTCTTC.

The chain combines TRBV4-1 with TRBJ2-1; tentatively, D is TRBD2 (6 bases). The CDR3 spans 17 residues. The V gene's germline CDR1 is MGHRA and CDR2 YSYEKL. Trimming removed 1 base from V and 1 base from J, with 14 bases in between. In DNA, the CDR3 is TGCGCCAGCAGCCAAGCGGCCGGGAGCGAGTCCTACAATGAGCAGTTCTTC. It specifies CASSQAAGSESYNEQFF.

The gene calls are TRBV11-2 and TRBJ1-5; possible D gene TRBD1, 5 bases. With 1 base removed from V and 6 bases from J, the gap between germline ends came to 10 bases. The CDR3 consists of 14 residues. Per the germline V gene, CDR1 is SGHAT and CDR2 is FQNNGV. The CDR3, as DNA: TGTGCCAGCAGCTTAGGGGGCGCGAGTCAGCCCCAGCATTTT. Protein product: CASSLGGASQPQHF.

CDR3 DNA: TGTGCCAGCAGTTCAACCCTTAGGCAGATACAAGAGACCCAGTACTTC. Translating it yields CASSSTLRQIQETQYF. J is TRBJ2-5 and V is TRBV28; D remains ambiguous. V dropped 4 bases and J dropped 2 bases, with 17 bases sitting between them. Per germline, CDR1 MDHEN and CDR2 SYDVKM. This CDR3 is 16 amino acids long.

Regarding this clone: One junction end does not reproduce the germline sequence, and a read error may be involved. This chain uses TRBV11-2 with TRBJ2-3; a possible D gene is TRBD2 (5 bases). This CDR3 comprises 11 residues. Per germline, CDR1 SGHAT and CDR2 FQNNGV. DNA of the CDR3: TGTGCCAGCAGCTTTAGTGCTAGCTCGTCATTT. It yields the protein CASSFSASSSF.

The gene calls are TRBV7-8 and TRBJ2-7; D may be TRBD2 (6 bases). Germline V CDR1 and CDR2: SGHVS, FQNEAQ. The length of the CDR3 is 15 residues. With 5 bases removed from V and 0 bases from J, the gap between germline ends came to 14 bases. The CDR3, as DNA: TGTGCCAGCAGCCGAGTACCTAGCGACTCCTACGAGCAGTACTTC. Its protein product is CASSRVPSDSYEQYF.

In nucleotides, the CDR3 is TGCGCCAGCAAGTCGGGGGCAGGGTGGATCTACGAGCAGTACTTC. Encoded protein: CASKSGAGWIYEQYF. This chain links TRBV5-1 with TRBJ2-5; either TRBD1 or TRBD2 may fit D (6 bases each). The J call may be incorrect, as the DNA end agrees better with TRBJ2-7. The CDR3 loop spans 15 amino acids. CDR1 and CDR2 (germline): SGHRS, YFSETQ.

The chain employs TRBV30 and TRBJ1-2; TRBD1 is a possible D gene (5 bases). This CDR3 is 18 amino acids long. CDR1 is GTSNPN, CDR2 SVGIG, per germline (reference sequence). The V end lost 0 bases, the J end lost 4 bases, and 24 bases lay between the germline ends. The CDR3 DNA reads TGTGCCTGGAGTGTAAAGTCCACGGCTGGCCGAAGGGGCTATGGCTACACCTTC. Protein: CAWSVKSTAGRRGYGYTF.

The V call is TRBV15, the J call TRBJ1-3; no clear D. V dropped 4 bases and J dropped 0 bases, with 7 bases sitting between them. This CDR3 is 14 amino acids long. Germline V lookup: CDR1 LNHNV, CDR2 YYDKDF (reference sequence). CDR3 coding DNA: TGTGCCACCAGCACAGGCACCTCTGGAAACACCATATATTTT. This gives the protein CATSTGTSGNTIYF.

This clone has a handful of counts. The chain recombines TRBV30 with TRBJ1-1; D gene ambiguous. V lost 1 base and J 10 bases, leaving 10 bases between the germline ends. Germline CDR1 and CDR2: GTSNPN and SVGIG (reference sequence). This CDR3 is built from 11 residues. The CDR3: CAWSDSGRAFF. CDR3 coding DNA: TGTGCCTGGAGTGATAGCGGCAGAGCTTTCTTT.

The chain carries TRBV5-5 and TRBJ2-2, with D possibly TRBD1 on 6 matching bases. This CDR3 has 15 amino acids. The V and J ends lost 4 bases and 1 base respectively, with 11 bases between them. In germline, CDR1 is SGHKS, CDR2 YYEKEE (reference sequence). CDR3 sequence (DNA): TGTGCCAGCAGCACCGGACAGAGGAACACCGGGGAGCTGTTTTTT. Amino acids: CASSTGQRNTGELFF.

The V gene is TRBV6-5, the J gene TRBJ2-7, with TRBD2 identical over 8 bases. The ends lost 4 bases at V and 2 bases at J; junction bases unmatched: 4. The CDR3 runs to 14 residues. Germline loops: CDR1 MNHEY, CDR2 SVGAGI. The CDR3 is CASSLRREAYEQYF. CDR3 DNA: TGTGCCAGCAGTTTGAGGCGGGAGGCCTACGAGCAGTACTTC.

The chain recombines TRBV5-1 with TRBJ2-1, with 8 positions matching TRBD2. This CDR3 has 18 amino acids. Germline CDR1 SGHRS, CDR2 YFSETQ. V lost 4 bases and J lost 0; bases outside the gene matches: 12. The CDR3 DNA follows: TGCGCCAGCAGCCAGAATTCACTAGCGGCCAGCTCCTACAATGAGCAGTTCTTC. Translation: CASSQNSLAASSYNEQFF.

This chain uses TRBV11-2 with TRBJ2-7; 10 bases align to TRBD2. This CDR3 is built from 15 residues. The germline V gene encodes CDR1 SGHAT and CDR2 FQNNGV. The trim removed 5 bases at V and 6 bases at J, leaving 10 bases unmatched. CDR3 nucleotide sequence: TGTGCCAGCAGCCTTTCAGCGGGAGGGCCCACCGAGCAGTACTTC. This encodes CASSLSAGGPTEQYF.

This CDR3 is CASSREAFF. The DNA of the CDR3 is TGTGCCAGCAGCCGGGAAGCTTTCTTT. V is TRBV11-2 and J is TRBJ1-1, with D uncertain. The CDR3 has 9 amino acids. V shed 5 bases and J shed 8 bases, with 3 bases lying between them. Germline assignment: CDR1 SGHAT and CDR2 FQNNGV. The entire variable domain, with the rest obtained from reference TRBV11-2 and TRBJ1-1, is as follows: EAGVAQSPRYKIIEKRQSVAFWCNPISGHATLYWYQQILGQGPKLLIQFQNNGVVDDSQLPKDRFSAERLKGVDSTLKIQPAKLEDSAVYLCASSREAFFGQGTRLTVV.

The CDR3 sequence: CASSLSGGRNEQFF. CDR3 coding DNA: TGTGCCAGCAGCCTATCTGGCGGGAGGAATGAGCAGTTCTTC. The chain couples TRBV11-2 to TRBJ2-1; 8 bases map to TRBD2. Germline V gene data show CDR1 as SGHAT and CDR2 as FQNNGV. After removal of 5 bases from V and 7 bases from J, the junction contained 7 bases not matched to a gene. The CDR3 length is 14 residues. The complete variable domain, with remaining parts taken from reference TRBV11-2 and TRBJ2-1, reads EAGVAQSPRYKIIEKRQSVAFWCNPISGHATLYWYQQILGQGPKLLIQFQNNGVVDDSQLPKDRFSAERLKGVDSTLKIQPAKLEDSAVYLCASSLSGGRNEQFFGPGTRLTVL.

This clone was seen only once. V gene TRBV6-5 combines with J gene TRBJ2-3; D is possibly TRBD2 (6 bases). V was clipped by 2 bases and J by 8 bases, with 20 bases between them. Germline values: CDR1 MNHEY, CDR2 SVGAGI. The length of the CDR3 is 16 residues. The DNA for the CDR3 is TGTGCCAGCAGTTACGGGTTGACAGCGGGTAGGGGTACGCAGTATTTT. Translating it yields CASSYGLTAGRGTQYF.